Shown below are 18 T cell receptor beta chains from a single sample sequenced in a study of cytomegalovirus exposure and HLA in healthy donors. The PCR was carried out with 60 Vbeta primers and 13 Jbeta primers. Sequenced by immunoSEQ multiplex PCR; TCRdb stores in-frame clones only, minus some. This sample has about 200,000 clones; around 77% occur once, and the top ten carry 2.5% to 3.5%. The sequenced material came from PBMCs. These receptor sequences come from a woman in her thirties in good health and CMV-seronegative.

The V and J genes are TRBV2 and TRBJ2-1; 8 bases align to TRBD2. V was pared by 6 bases and J by 1 base, with 2 bases of the junction left unmatched. The CDR3 is made up of 14 amino acids. Germline V gives CDR1 SNHLY, CDR2 FYNNEI. The chain's CDR3 is CASRPSGSYNEQFF. CDR3 nucleotide sequence: TGTGCCAGCAGGCCTAGCGGGTCCTACAATGAGCAGTTCTTC.

The rearrangement joins TRBV7-8 to TRBJ2-7; perhaps TRBD1 as D (6 bases). Trimming stripped 5 bases from V and 2 bases from J, with 13 bases between. CDR1 is SGHVS, CDR2 FQNEAQ, per germline. The CDR3 has 14 amino acids. DNA for the CDR3: TGTGCCAGCAGCCGGGACATGGTTACCTACGAGCAGTACTTC. The encoded protein is CASSRDMVTYEQYF.

This chain joins TRBV5-1 and TRBJ2-4; D might be TRBD1 (5 bases). CDR3 size: 14 residues. Germline V lookup: CDR1 SGHRS, CDR2 YFSETQ. With 0 bases removed from V and 6 bases from J, the gap between germline ends came to 10 bases. CDR3 loop: CASSLAGQGNIQYF. The DNA of the CDR3 is TGCGCCAGCAGCTTGGCCGGGCAGGGAAACATTCAGTACTTC.

V and J are TRBV7-9 and TRBJ1-4; 7 bases are shared with TRBD1. Germline V gene lookup returns CDR1 SEHNR and CDR2 FQNEAQ (reference sequence). J was trimmed by 3 bases and V by 5 bases; bases with no gene match: 6. The CDR3 contains 15 residues. CDR3 bases: TGTGCCAGCAGCGACACAGGGGTACCTAATGAAAAACTGTTTTTT. As protein: CASSDTGVPNEKLFF.

The rearrangement links TRBV27 to TRBJ1-4; the match to TRBD1 covers 7 bases. Germline V CDR1 and CDR2: MNHEY, SMNVEV (reference sequence). The CDR3 length is 16 residues. Germline trimming cut 1 base from V and 8 bases from J; bases unmatched to any gene: 10. CDR3 residues: CASSLYPLQGYEKLFF. CDR3 in DNA: TGTGCCAGCAGTTTATACCCCCTACAGGGGTACGAAAAACTGTTTTTT.

The chain combines TRBV18 with TRBJ1-5; 9 bases map to TRBD1. Germline values: CDR1 KGHSH, CDR2 LQKENI. The CDR3 is 16 amino acids. After removal of 3 bases from V and 5 bases from J, the junction contained 8 bases not matched to a gene. CDR3 DNA: TGTGCCAGCTCACCGTTCGGGACAGGGAGTCATCAGCCCCAGCATTTT. Translation: CASSPFGTGSHQPQHF.

The CDR3 is CAIRQRGGQETQYF. In DNA, the CDR3 is TGTGCCATCAGGCAGCGGGGGGGACAAGAGACCCAGTACTTC. This chain connects TRBV10-3 to TRBJ2-5; 10 positions match TRBD2. Germline V CDR1 and CDR2: ENHRY, SYGVKD. V shed 6 bases and J 2 bases; nucleotides not matched to a gene: 3. CDR3 length: 14 amino acids.

The chain combines TRBV6-6 with TRBJ2-2; 10 bases fit TRBD1. CDR1 MNHNY and CDR2 SVGAGI come from the germline V gene (reference sequence). The CDR3 sequence is 16 residues long. The junction had 10 bases not matched to a gene; V was cut back by 5 bases and J by 7 bases. CDR3 sequence: CASSPHDRGQGGELFF. In DNA, the CDR3 is TGTGCCAGCAGTCCCCACGACAGGGGGCAGGGCGGGGAGCTGTTTTTT.

The J gene is TRBJ2-5, the V gene TRBV5-6, with TRBD2 as a possible D gene (5 bases). V lost 0 bases and J lost 1, with 13 bases in between. Germline values: CDR1 SGHDT, CDR2 YYEEEE. The length of the CDR3 is 16 residues. The CDR3 nucleotides are TGTGCCAGCAGCTTGGAAGGACTTCAATTCCAAGAGACCCAGTACTTC. It specifies CASSLEGLQFQETQYF.

The chain has TRBV7-6 and TRBJ2-3, with D possibly being TRBD2 (5 bases). Germline V gene lookup returns CDR1 SGHVS and CDR2 FNYEAQ. CDR3 length: 14 residues. The ends were cut back, 4 bases at V and 3 bases at J, with 11 bases in the middle. DNA of the CDR3: TGTGCCAGCAGCTCCCTTGGGAGAACAGATACGCAGTATTTT. Encoded protein: CASSSLGRTDTQYF. Variable domain in full (rest from reference TRBV7-6 and TRBJ2-3): GAGVSQSPRYKVTKRGQDVALRCDPISGHVSLYWYRQALGQGPEFLTYFNYEAQQDKSGLPNDRFSAERPEGSISTLTIQRTEQRDSAMYRCASSSLGRTDTQYFGPGTRLTVL.

The gene calls are TRBV4-1 and TRBJ1-5; D remains unclear. Trimming took off 5 bases at V and 0 bases at J, with 11 bases between the two ends. The CDR3 covers 15 residues. The germline V gene has CDR1 MGHRA and CDR2 YSYEKL. In DNA, the CDR3 is TGCGCCAGCAGCATGCGGGGTCTTAGCAATCAGCCCCAGCATTTT. Its translation: CASSMRGLSNQPQHF.

V gene TRBV27 combines with J gene TRBJ2-3; 15 bases fit TRBD2. With 6 bases clipped from V and 1 base from J, the junction kept 8 bases outside the gene matches. This CDR3 is 18 amino acids long. Germline values: CDR1 MNHEY, CDR2 SMNVEV (reference sequence). CDR3: CASRTGLAGGRGTDTQYF. The CDR3 nucleotides are TGTGCCAGCAGGACTGGACTAGCGGGGGGGCGGGGCACAGATACGCAGTATTTT.

This clone was seen only once. The chain's CDR3 is CASSLAVQDREQYF. The CDR3 coding sequence is TGTGCCAGCAGCTTAGCGGTACAGGACCGGGAGCAGTACTTC. The gene calls are TRBV7-7 and TRBJ2-7; a possible D gene is TRBD1 (5 bases). Germline V gene data show CDR1 as SSHAT and CDR2 as FNYEAQ (reference sequence). Trimming pared 0 bases from V and 7 bases from J, leaving 13 bases between. The CDR3 is 14 amino acids.

The chain has TRBV5-8 and TRBJ2-5, with 8 bases matching TRBD2. The CDR3 runs 14 residues. The V segment lost 2 bases and the J segment 2 bases; nucleotides outside the gene matches: 2. Germline V gene lookup returns CDR1 SGHTS and CDR2 YDEGEE. The CDR3 region is CASSFRGGQETQYF. The CDR3 nucleotides are TGTGCCAGCAGCTTTCGGGGGGGGCAAGAGACCCAGTACTTC.

The J gene is TRBJ2-7, the V gene TRBV27, with 7 nucleotides matching TRBD1. The germline gives CDR1 MNHEY, CDR2 SMNVEV (reference sequence). The CDR3 is made up of 15 amino acids. The V segment lost 3 bases and the J segment 2 bases; nucleotides outside the gene matches: 7. In DNA, the CDR3 is TGTGCCAGCAGTTTCCTCTATGGGACAGCCTACGAGCAGTACTTC. It encodes CASSFLYGTAYEQYF.

This chain links TRBV5-1 with TRBJ1-3; D gene unclear. V lost 2 bases, J lost 0 bases, and 9 bases lay in between. The germline CDR1 and CDR2 sequences are SGHRS and YFSETQ. The CDR3 spans 15 residues. The CDR3 loop is CASSLQPSSGNTIYF. DNA for the CDR3: TGCGCCAGCAGCTTACAGCCGAGCTCTGGAAACACCATATATTTT.

This clone was seen only a few times. The chain recombines TRBV7-6 with TRBJ2-1; the match to TRBD2 covers 10 bases. Germline V gene sequence: CDR1 SGHVS, CDR2 FNYEAQ. The CDR3 consists of 15 residues. Unmatched junction bases numbered 10, after V lost 5 bases and J lost 9 bases. The CDR3 is CASSQGLALLVEQFF. Written as DNA, the CDR3 is TGTGCCAGCAGCCAGGGACTAGCGCTTTTAGTTGAGCAGTTCTTC. Full variable domain (missing parts from reference TRBV7-6 and TRBJ2-1): GAGVSQSPRYKVTKRGQDVALRCDPISGHVSLYWYRQALGQGPEFLTYFNYEAQQDKSGLPNDRFSAERPEGSISTLTIQRTEQRDSAMYRCASSQGLALLVEQFFGPGTRLTVL.

The genes are TRBV4-2 and TRBJ2-1; D ambiguous. This CDR3 comprises 13 residues. The V gene's germline CDR1 is LGHNA and CDR2 YNFKEQ. V was trimmed by 1 base and J by 8 bases, leaving 9 bases between them. CDR3 amino acids: CASSQGTRYEQFF. DNA for the CDR3: TGTGCCAGCAGCCAAGGTACAAGATATGAGCAGTTCTTC.